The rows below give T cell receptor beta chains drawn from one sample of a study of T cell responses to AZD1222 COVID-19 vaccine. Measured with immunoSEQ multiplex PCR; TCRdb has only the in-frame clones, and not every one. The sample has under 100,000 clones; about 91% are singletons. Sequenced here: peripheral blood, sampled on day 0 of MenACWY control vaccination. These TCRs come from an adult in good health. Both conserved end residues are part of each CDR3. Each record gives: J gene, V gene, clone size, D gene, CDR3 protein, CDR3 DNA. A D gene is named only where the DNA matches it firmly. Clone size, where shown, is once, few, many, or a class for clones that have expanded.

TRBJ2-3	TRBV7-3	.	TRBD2	CASSAGVAGAWGTDTQYF	TGTGCCAGCAGCGCGGGCGTAGCGGGAGCATGGGGCACAGATACGCAGTATTTT
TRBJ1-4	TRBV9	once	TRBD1	CASSADRGREKLFF	TGTGCCAGCAGCGCGGACAGGGGGCGCGAAAAACTGTTTTTT
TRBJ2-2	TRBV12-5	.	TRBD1	CATLLGTGSHGELFF	TGTGCTACCCTGCTCGGGACAGGGTCGCACGGGGAGCTGTTTTTT
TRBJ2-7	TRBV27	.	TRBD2	CASSLGAGAVYEQYF	TGTGCCAGCAGTTTAGGCGCGGGAGCCGTCTACGAGCAGTACTTC
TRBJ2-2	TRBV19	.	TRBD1	CASSSGTGVSGELFF	TGTGCCAGTAGTTCCGGGACAGGGGTTTCCGGGGAGCTGTTTTTT
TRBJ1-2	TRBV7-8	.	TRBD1	CASSYRTGFGYTF	TGTGCCAGCAGTTATAGGACAGGGTTTGGCTACACCTTC
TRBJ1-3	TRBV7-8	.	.	CASTFGQISGNTIYF	TGTGCCAGCACCTTCGGACAGATCTCTGGAAACACCATATATTTT
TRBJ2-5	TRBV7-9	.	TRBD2	CASTLGWEGRETQYF	TGTGCCAGCACACTGGGGTGGGAGGGGAGAGAGACCCAGTACTTC
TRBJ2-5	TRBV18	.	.	CASSPPTEKYQETQYF	TGTGCCAGCTCACCACCGACAGAAAAGTACCAAGAGACCCAGTACTTC
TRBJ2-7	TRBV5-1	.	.	CASSPAANSEQYF	TGCGCCAGCAGCCCGGCGGCAAATTCCGAGCAGTACTTC
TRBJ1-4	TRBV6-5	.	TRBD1	CASSYSTGDEEKLFF	TGTGCCAGCAGTTACTCGACAGGGGATGAAGAAAAACTGTTTTTT
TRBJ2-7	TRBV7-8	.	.	CASSLARSSYEQYF	TGTGCCAGCAGCTTAGCCAGGAGCTCCTACGAGCAGTACTTC
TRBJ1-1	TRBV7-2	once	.	CASSLEVGVTEAFF	TGTGCCAGCAGCTTAGAGGTCGGGGTCACTGAAGCTTTCTTT